Listed below are T cell receptor beta chains from one sample, sequenced in a study of shared clonotypes between healthy human individuals. Produced via immunoSEQ multiplex PCR; TCRdb's table is partial and in-frame only. Of 2 million to 2.5 million clones in the sample, more than 90% were seen once. Sequencing was performed on naive CD4+ T cells sorted from blood. The receptors come from a young man in good health. The CDR3 runs from the conserved cysteine through the conserved F or W. D genes are given only for firm matches. For some rows the clone size is stated as once, few or many, or as a class when expanded; others skip it.

CASCPVNSYEQYF,TGTGCCAGCTGCCCGGTCAATTCGTACGAGCAGTACTTC,NA,TRBJ2-7,NA,TRBV25-1
CASSPGQVPNEKLFF,TGTGCCAGCAGCCCCGGACAGGTCCCTAATGAAAAACTGTTTTTT,NA,TRBJ1-4,TRBD1,TRBV5-6
CASHLRQGTGELFF,TGTGCCAGCCATCTTAGACAGGGCACCGGGGAGCTGTTTTTT,NA,TRBJ2-2,TRBD1,TRBV2
CSASGGSEQYF,TGCAGTGCTAGTGGTGGTTCCGAGCAGTACTTC,NA,TRBJ2-7,NA,TRBV20-1
CASSLRTGRGSNYGYTF,TGCGCCAGCAGCCTGAGGACAGGGAGGGGATCTAACTATGGCTACACCTTC,NA,TRBJ1-2,TRBD1,TRBV5-1
CASRGTGGQYEQYF,TGTGCCAGCAGGGGGACAGGGGGTCAATACGAGCAGTACTTC,NA,TRBJ2-7,TRBD1,TRBV5-6
CASSFTGVRYGYTF,TGTGCCAGCAGTTTCACAGGGGTTCGATATGGCTACACCTTC,NA,TRBJ1-2,TRBD1,TRBV28
CASSYSSRFSSPLHF,TGTGCCAGCAGTTACTCGAGCAGGTTCTCTTCACCCCTCCACTTT,NA,TRBJ1-6,NA,TRBV6-5
CSVEDAGRRNTQYF,TGCAGCGTTGAAGACGCAGGGAGAAGAAATACGCAGTATTTT,NA,TRBJ2-3,NA,TRBV29-1
CASSRDPIGEQYF,TGTGCCAGCAGTAGGGACCCTATAGGGGAGCAGTACTTC,NA,TRBJ2-7,NA,TRBV6-5
CASSSGRTQYF,TGTGCCAGCAGCTCGGGGAGGACCCAGTACTTC,NA,TRBJ2-5,NA,TRBV5-4
CAISESTGPCEQYF,TGTGCCATCAGTGAGTCGACAGGGCCCTGCGAGCAGTACTTC,once,TRBJ2-7,TRBD1,TRBV10-3
CATRRGEETQYF,TGTGCCACCCGCCGGGGAGAAGAGACCCAGTACTTC,NA,TRBJ2-5,NA,TRBV15
CASSDLAGVTSYNEQFF,TGTGCCAGCAGTGACCTAGCGGGAGTAACCTCCTACAATGAGCAGTTCTTC,NA,TRBJ2-1,TRBD2,TRBV6-1
CASSLLQSSYNSPLHF,TGTGCCAGCAGCTTATTGCAGAGCTCCTATAATTCACCCCTCCACTTT,few,TRBJ1-6,NA,TRBV11-2
CASSERGVYGYTF,TGTGCCAGCAGTGAAAGGGGGGTATATGGCTACACCTTC,NA,TRBJ1-2,NA,TRBV6-1
CALDSGSYEQYF,TGTGCGCTGGATAGCGGGAGCTACGAGCAGTACTTC,NA,TRBJ2-7,TRBD2,TRBV30
CASSSHKPDTQYF,TGTGCCAGCAGTAGCCACAAGCCAGATACGCAGTATTTT,NA,TRBJ2-3,NA,TRBV27
CASTRVAGTDTQYF,TGCGCCAGCACGCGGGTAGCCGGCACAGATACGCAGTATTTT,NA,TRBJ2-3,NA,TRBV5-1
CASLDRSDYGYTF,TGTGCCAGTCTGGACAGGAGCGACTATGGCTACACCTTC,NA,TRBJ1-2,TRBD1,TRBV19
CASSYRAGSTETQYF,TGTGCCAGCAGTTACCGGGCAGGGAGTACGGAGACCCAGTACTTC,NA,TRBJ2-5,NA,TRBV6-5
CASSGHGTEAFF,TGTGCCAGCAGTGGACACGGGACTGAAGCTTTCTTT,NA,TRBJ1-1,NA,TRBV2
CASSAGGVGSPLHF,TGTGCCAGCAGTGCAGGGGGCGTCGGGTCACCCCTCCACTTT,NA,TRBJ1-6,TRBD1,TRBV6-5
CASSFQGFNQPQHF,TGTGCCAGCAGTTTTCAGGGATTTAATCAGCCCCAGCATTTT,NA,TRBJ1-5,NA,TRBV6-6
CASSLKPSGESADTQYF,TGTGCCAGCAGCTTAAAGCCCAGCGGGGAGAGCGCAGATACGCAGTATTTT,NA,TRBJ2-3,TRBD2,TRBV7-3
CASGRGRTLQETQYF,TGTGCCAGCGGAAGGGGACGGACACTCCAAGAGACCCAGTACTTC,NA,TRBJ2-5,NA,TRBV6-1
CASSLGTGVNTGELFF,TGTGCCAGCAGCTTAGGGACAGGGGTCAACACCGGGGAGCTGTTTTTT,NA,TRBJ2-2,TRBD1,TRBV11-2
CASSPLAKNTEAFF,TGTGCCAGCTCACCACTGGCCAAGAACACTGAAGCTTTCTTT,once,TRBJ1-1,NA,TRBV18
CAISESPNTEAFF,TGTGCCATCAGTGAGTCTCCGAACACTGAAGCTTTCTTT,NA,TRBJ1-1,NA,TRBV10-3
CASSDDRSTEAFF,TGTGCCAGCAGTGACGACAGAAGCACTGAAGCTTTCTTT,NA,TRBJ1-1,NA,TRBV2
CAWSLQGNQPQHF,TGTGCCTGGAGTCTACAGGGGAATCAGCCCCAGCATTTT,once,TRBJ1-5,TRBD1,TRBV30
CASSNTGDWETQYF,TGTGCCAGCAGTAACACAGGGGACTGGGAGACCCAGTACTTC,NA,TRBJ2-5,NA,TRBV27
CASTPTGQGSTGELFF,TGTGCCAGCACCCCGACGGGGCAGGGTTCCACCGGGGAGCTGTTTTTT,NA,TRBJ2-2,NA,TRBV6-6
CASSLGQGIPSYNEQFF,TGTGCCAGCAGCTTGGGCCAGGGAATTCCTTCCTACAATGAGCAGTTCTTC,NA,TRBJ2-1,NA,TRBV7-9
CASSLGGTTDTQYF,TGTGCCAGCAGCTTAGGGGGGACCACAGATACGCAGTATTTT,NA,TRBJ2-3,NA,TRBV7-2
CASISTPGAPGYTF,TGTGCCAGCATATCTACCCCGGGGGCCCCAGGCTACACCTTC,NA,TRBJ1-2,NA,TRBV28